These 12 T cell receptor beta chains were all obtained from the same sample, sequenced in a study of cytomegalovirus exposure and HLA in healthy donors. Some clones are missing from TCRdb's copy, which holds only in-frame ones; the method was immunoSEQ multiplex PCR. This table has 35,000 to 50,000 clones, 93% appearing once. The sequenced sample consisted of PBMCs. These TCRs come from a woman aged 18-29 years in good health and CMV-seronegative.

This chain links TRBV6-5 with TRBJ2-1; tentatively, D is TRBD2 (7 bases). The length of the CDR3 is 15 residues. V lost 1 base, J lost 4 bases, and 11 bases lay in between. Germline-derived CDR1 and CDR2 are MNHEY and SVGAGI. The CDR3 nucleotides are TGTGCCAGCAGTTACTGGCGGGGGCCATACAATGAGCAGTTCTTC. Its translation: CASSYWRGPYNEQFF.

V and J are TRBV28 and TRBJ2-1; 9 bases line up with TRBD2. The CDR3 spans 16 residues. Germline CDR1 is MDHEN and CDR2 is SYDVKM. V dropped 2 bases and J dropped 4; count of bases not matched to a gene: 6. CDR3: CASSLEAGGPYNEQFF. The CDR3 nucleotides are TGTGCCAGCAGTTTAGAGGCGGGGGGGCCGTACAATGAGCAGTTCTTC.

This chain joins TRBV6-5 and TRBJ2-5; 7 positions match TRBD2. Losses at the gene ends were 6 bases for V and 2 bases for J; bases not matched to a gene: 6. Germline V gene data show CDR1 as MNHEY and CDR2 as SVGAGI. This CDR3 comprises 14 residues. CDR3 DNA: TGTGCCAGCAGCCACGCGGGGGAGCAAGAGACCCAGTACTTC. Its protein is CASSHAGEQETQYF.

The chain recombines TRBV6-5 with TRBJ1-3; D is unclear. The CDR3 runs 16 residues. Germline loops: CDR1 MNHEY, CDR2 SVGAGI. V lost 0 bases to trimming and J lost 2 bases, with 11 bases between them. The CDR3 loop is CASSYSAGVPGNTIYF. The CDR3 DNA reads TGTGCCAGCAGTTACTCTGCCGGGGTACCTGGAAACACCATATATTTT.

This chain joins TRBV6-6 and TRBJ2-1; D call uncertain. CDR1 and CDR2 from the germline V gene are MNHNY and SVGAGI (reference sequence). The CDR3 has 14 amino acids. V gave up 2 bases and J gave up 3 bases, with 8 bases separating them. The CDR3 region has the DNA TGTGCCAGCAGTTACAGCCGCCTCTACAATGAGCAGTTCTTC. Amino acids: CASSYSRLYNEQFF.

The J gene is TRBJ2-5, the V gene TRBV7-2; 8 nucleotides match TRBD2. CDR1 is SGHTA and CDR2 is FQGNSA in the germline V gene. V was pared by 5 bases and J by 5 bases, with 7 bases of the junction left unmatched. The CDR3 runs to 14 residues. CDR3 sequence reads: CASSLSGGSETQYF. The CDR3 region has the DNA TGTGCCAGCAGCCTAAGCGGGGGCTCGGAGACCCAGTACTTC.

J is TRBJ2-3 and V is TRBV7-2, with 10 bases fitting TRBD2. Germline V gene sequence: CDR1 SGHTA, CDR2 FQGNSA. This CDR3 spans 15 amino acids. V lost 5 bases to trimming and J lost 11 bases; unmatched junction nucleotides: 13. Written as DNA, the CDR3 is TGTGCCAGCAGCCCATATCTAGCGGGAGATTTAGGGCAGTATTTT. Amino acid sequence: CASSPYLAGDLGQYF.

V gene TRBV6-4 combines with J gene TRBJ2-3, with D possibly TRBD2 on 5 matching bases. The CDR3 runs to 15 residues. Looked up from germline, CDR1 is MRHNA and CDR2 is SNTAGT. The germline V and J ends were trimmed by 3 bases and 0 bases, with 10 bases remaining between them. CDR3 residues: CASSEEESSTDTQYF. DNA for the CDR3: TGTGCCAGCAGTGAGGAGGAGTCTAGCACAGATACGCAGTATTTT.

The chain couples TRBV28 to TRBJ2-7, with D maybe TRBD2 (5 bases). Per germline, CDR1 MDHEN and CDR2 SYDVKM. This CDR3 comprises 13 residues. The V gene lost 11 bases and the J gene lost 1 base, with 15 bases spanning the gap. CDR3 sequence reads: CAVQGRRSYEQYF. CDR3 nucleotide sequence: TGTGCCGTACAAGGGCGGAGGTCCTACGAGCAGTACTTC.

The V gene is TRBV19, the J gene TRBJ1-5; perhaps TRBD1 as D (6 bases). V dropped 6 bases and J dropped 0 bases, with 15 bases sitting between them. Germline values: CDR1 LNHDA, CDR2 SQIVND (reference sequence). The CDR3 spans 16 residues. CDR3 coding DNA: TGTGCCAGTAGCCGAACAGGGAGTTATAGCAATCAGCCCCAGCATTTT. It yields the protein CASSRTGSYSNQPQHF.

The chain has TRBV21-1 and TRBJ1-5; the D segment call TRBD1 is taken from the table without a DNA check. TRBV21-1 is deemed a pseudogene. This CDR3 region has 15 residues. The CDR3 DNA follows: TGTGCCAGCGTTCGGGACAGCAGCTCCAATCAGCCCCAGCATTTT. Its translation is CASVRDSSSNQPQHF.

This clone was observed a single time. V and J are TRBV18 and TRBJ1-4, with D perhaps TRBD1 (5 bases). V lost 3 bases and J lost 8, with 19 bases in between. The CDR3 extends over 16 amino acids. Germline assignment: CDR1 KGHSH and CDR2 LQKENI. The DNA of the CDR3 is TGTGCCAGCTCACCTCGCGGACCGCCGGCAGGGGAAAAACTGTTTTTT. Translated: CASSPRGPPAGEKLFF.